Listed below are T cell receptor beta chains from one sample, sequenced in a study of blood T cell repertoires in COVID-19. Profiling relied on immunoSEQ multiplex PCR, and the TCRdb table lists in-frame clones only, not all of them. Here the sample spans some 240,000 clones, 90% being singletons. The sample was peripheral blood. The receptors were gathered from a woman aged 60-75 years with COVID-19, enrolled during active disease. Both conserved end residues are part of each CDR3. Size is stated for part of the rows, as once, few or many counts, or as a class when the clone is expanded.

j_gene | v_gene | len | abundance | CDR3aa
TRBJ1-1 | TRBV9 | 16 | - | CASSVDRDSMNTEAFF
TRBJ2-3 | TRBV7-6 | 16 | - | CASSLLGTVSTDTQYF
TRBJ2-7 | TRBV3-1/TRBV3-2 | 14 | - | CASSQGGLAREQYF
TRBJ2-7 | TRBV5-4 | 12 | - | CATSSGVLEQYF
TRBJ1-2 | TRBV3-1/TRBV3-2 | 14 | - | CASSQDYRVDGYTF
TRBJ1-3 | TRBV6-6 | 16 | once | CASSLLGGASGNTIYF
TRBJ1-2 | TRBV5-4 | 16 | - | CASTSGQGRNNYGYTF
TRBJ1-2 | TRBV20-1 | 11 | - | CSAPVLYGYTF
TRBJ1-1 | TRBV6-5 | 12 | - | CASVRGGTEAFF
TRBJ2-1 | TRBV19 | 14 | - | CASTRGIDYNEQFF
TRBJ1-1 | TRBV19 | 16 | - | CASSPREGQPNTEAFF
TRBJ1-6 | TRBV10-3 | 14 | - | CAIRRDNDNSPLHF
TRBJ1-1 | TRBV6-5 | 13 | - | CASSYTGRTEAFF
TRBJ2-7 | TRBV11-3 | 14 | - | CASSLRRGAIEQYF
TRBJ1-5 | TRBV19 | 18 | - | CASTKGPGEGWSNQPQHF
TRBJ2-2 | TRBV28 | 15 | - | CASSWGTRVTGELFF
TRBJ1-2 | TRBV5-1 | 15 | - | CASSLSIDRGSVTTF
TRBJ1-2 | TRBV6-2/TRBV6-3 | 15 | once | CASSYAGQSGGGYTF
TRBJ1-3 | TRBV4-1 | 18 | - | CASSQELGLIDSGNTIYF
TRBJ1-4 | TRBV7-9 | 14 | - | CASSNPGGYEKLFF
TRBJ1-1 | TRBV6-5 | 14 | once | CASSSGQINTEAFF
TRBJ2-3 | TRBV5-1 | 16 | - | CASSATSGLEADTQYF
TRBJ2-7 | TRBV11-1 | 13 | - | CASSRDRAYEQYF
TRBJ1-5 | TRBV5-6 | 15 | - | CASSLLGRGDQPQHF
TRBJ2-1 | TRBV7-2 | 14 | few | CASSSSGGVNEQFF
TRBJ1-4 | TRBV13 | 15 | - | CASSLATGLDEKLFF
TRBJ2-1 | TRBV7-3 | 15 | once | CASSLDSGNFDEQFF
TRBJ1-2 | TRBV27 | 14 | - | CASSLRTGGGGYTF
TRBJ1-1 | TRBV6-5 | 16 | - | CASSYSASGVNTEAFF
TRBJ1-3 | TRBV7-2 | 14 | - | CASSLQGFGNTIYF
TRBJ1-4 | TRBV5-4 | 16 | few | CASSQGGGDTNEKLFF
TRBJ2-2 | TRBV5-4 | 18 | - | CASQPYGGSASNTGELFF
TRBJ2-5 | TRBV2 | 15 | - | CASRADRMSQETQYF
TRBJ1-3 | TRBV19 | 19 | - | CASSINTDTLLISGNTIYF